This T cell receptor beta chain was profiled in a study of blood T cell repertoires in COVID-19. The wider study: Collection of acute and convalescent COVID-19 samples took place in the United States, Italy and Spain. PBMCs, B-cell-depleted T cells, or T cells were the source of the cDNA or gDNA that made up the material.

The CDR3 totals 13 residues. V was shortened by 3 bases and J by 1 base, with 6 bases between the two germline ends. Germline values: CDR1 KGHSH, CDR2 LQKENI. Original handling: Amplification from reference gene primers served as the basis for estimated nucleated cell counts. This table comes from immunoSEQ multiplex PCR, and its TCRdb copy is limited to in-frame clones, with some not included. That table is the source of V, J and clone size, and D and trimming were worked out from the DNA. The sample includes some 53,000 clones, around 86% of them seen just once. This clone was seen a single time. Other DNA sequences within the sample encode an identical CDR3.

The origin of this receptor is a man in his 70s with acute or convalescent COVID-19. The chain links TRBV18 to TRBJ2-5; the D gene is possibly TRBD1 (5 bases). Material: peripheral blood. CDR3 sequence reads: CASSPGLQETQYF. The CDR3 DNA reads as TGTGCCAGCTCACCGGGGCTCCAAGAGACCCAGTACTTC.